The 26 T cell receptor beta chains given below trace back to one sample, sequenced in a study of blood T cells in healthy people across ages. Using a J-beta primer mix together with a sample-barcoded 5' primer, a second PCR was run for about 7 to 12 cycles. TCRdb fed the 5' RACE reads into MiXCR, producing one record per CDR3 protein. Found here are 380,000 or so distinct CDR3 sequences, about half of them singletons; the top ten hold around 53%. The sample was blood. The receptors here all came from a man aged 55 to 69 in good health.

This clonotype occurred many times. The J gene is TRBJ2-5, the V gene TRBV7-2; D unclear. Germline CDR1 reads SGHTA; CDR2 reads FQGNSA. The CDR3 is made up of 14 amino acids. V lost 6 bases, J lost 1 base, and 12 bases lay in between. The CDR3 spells CASRKGSLQETQYF. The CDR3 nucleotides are TGTGCCAGCAGGAAGGGAAGTCTCCAAGAGACCCAGTACTTC.

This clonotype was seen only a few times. CDR3 in DNA: TGCGCCAGCAGCTGGGCCGGTGTAGGGTTGCGGACCCAGTACTTC. Protein sequence: CASSWAGVGLRTQYF. The J gene is TRBJ2-5, the V gene TRBV5-1; D is ambiguous. Germline CDR1 and CDR2: SGHRS and YFSETQ. Between the trimmed V and J ends, which lost 3 bases and 7 bases, there was a span of 19 bases. The CDR3 loop spans 15 amino acids.

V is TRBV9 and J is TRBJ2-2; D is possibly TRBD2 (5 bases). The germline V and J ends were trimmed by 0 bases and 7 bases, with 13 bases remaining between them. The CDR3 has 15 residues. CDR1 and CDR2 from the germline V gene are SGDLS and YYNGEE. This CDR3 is CASSVAHSGNGELFF. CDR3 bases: TGTGCCAGCAGCGTAGCACATTCCGGGAACGGGGAGCTGTTTTTT.

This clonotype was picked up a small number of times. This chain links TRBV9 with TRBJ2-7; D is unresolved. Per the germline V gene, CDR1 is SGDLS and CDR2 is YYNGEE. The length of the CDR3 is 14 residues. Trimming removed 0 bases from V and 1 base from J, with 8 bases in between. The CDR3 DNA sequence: TGTGCCAGCAGCGTAGCGGCAGCATCCTACGAGCAGTACTTC. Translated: CASSVAAASYEQYF.

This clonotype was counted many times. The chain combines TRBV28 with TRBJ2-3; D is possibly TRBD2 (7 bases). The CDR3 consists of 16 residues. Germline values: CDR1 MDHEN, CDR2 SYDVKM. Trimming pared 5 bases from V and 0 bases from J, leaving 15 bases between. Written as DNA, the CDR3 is TGTGCCAGCAGTGACCTCCGGGGGGCTAGCACAGATACGCAGTATTTT. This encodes CASSDLRGASTDTQYF.

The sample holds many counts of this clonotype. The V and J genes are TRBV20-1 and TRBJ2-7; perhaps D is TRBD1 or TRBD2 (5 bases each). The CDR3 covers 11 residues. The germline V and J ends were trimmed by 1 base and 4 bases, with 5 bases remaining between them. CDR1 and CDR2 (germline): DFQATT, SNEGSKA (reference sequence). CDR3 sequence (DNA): TGCAGTGCTAGAGGGGGGTACGAGCAGTACTTC. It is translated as CSARGGYEQYF.

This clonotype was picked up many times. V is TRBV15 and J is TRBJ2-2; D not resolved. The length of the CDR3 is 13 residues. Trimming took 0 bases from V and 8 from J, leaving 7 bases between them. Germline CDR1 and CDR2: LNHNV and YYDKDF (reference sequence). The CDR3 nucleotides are TGTGCCACCAGCAGAGAACCTGGAGGGGAGCTGTTTTTT. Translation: CATSREPGGELFF.

The CDR3, as DNA: TGCAGTGCTAGAGCCCGGGGAGGGCAAACCTACGAGCAGTACTTC. Amino acids: CSARARGGQTYEQYF. The genes are TRBV20-1 and TRBJ2-7; 7 nucleotides align to TRBD2. V dropped 1 base and J dropped 2; count of bases not matched to a gene: 8. Looked up from germline, CDR1 is DFQATT and CDR2 is SNEGSKA (reference sequence). This CDR3 has 15 amino acids.

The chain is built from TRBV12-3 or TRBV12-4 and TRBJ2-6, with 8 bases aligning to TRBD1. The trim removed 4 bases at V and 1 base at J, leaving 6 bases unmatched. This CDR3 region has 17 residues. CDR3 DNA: TGTGCCAGCAGTTCCGGGACAGGCTATTCTGGGGCCAACGTCCTGACTTTC. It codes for CASSSGTGYSGANVLTF.

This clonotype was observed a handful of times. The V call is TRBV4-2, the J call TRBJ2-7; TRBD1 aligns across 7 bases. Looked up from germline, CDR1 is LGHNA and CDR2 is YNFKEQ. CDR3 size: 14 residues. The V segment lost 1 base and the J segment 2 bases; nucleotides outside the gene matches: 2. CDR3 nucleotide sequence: TGTGCCAGCAGCCAAGTCGGGACAGCCTACGAGCAGTACTTC. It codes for CASSQVGTAYEQYF.

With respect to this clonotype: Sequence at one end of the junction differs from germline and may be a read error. The CDR3: CASSGSTGNAGELFF. Written as DNA, the CDR3 is TGTGCCAGCAGCGGATCGACAGGGAACGCCGGGGAGCTGTTTTTT. The chain links TRBV11-2 to TRBJ2-2, with 7 bases identical to TRBD1. This CDR3 contains 15 residues. Per the germline V gene, CDR1 is SGHAT and CDR2 is FQNNGV.

The CDR3 loop is CASGRGSQSYEQYF. Written as DNA, the CDR3 is TGTGCCAGCGGCCGAGGGAGCCAGTCCTACGAGCAGTACTTC. The chain combines TRBV28 with TRBJ2-7, with TRBD2 as a possible D gene (5 bases). The CDR3 length is 14 residues. Germline values: CDR1 MDHEN, CDR2 SYDVKM. Trimming removed 8 bases from V and 1 base from J, with 15 bases in between.

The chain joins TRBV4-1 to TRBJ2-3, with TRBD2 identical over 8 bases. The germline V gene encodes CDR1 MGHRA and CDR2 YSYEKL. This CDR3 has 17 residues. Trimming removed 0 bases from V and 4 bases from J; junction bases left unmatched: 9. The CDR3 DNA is TGCGCCAGCAGCCAAGATGGGAGCGGGAGCGGGGCAGATACGCAGTATTTT. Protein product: CASSQDGSGSGADTQYF.

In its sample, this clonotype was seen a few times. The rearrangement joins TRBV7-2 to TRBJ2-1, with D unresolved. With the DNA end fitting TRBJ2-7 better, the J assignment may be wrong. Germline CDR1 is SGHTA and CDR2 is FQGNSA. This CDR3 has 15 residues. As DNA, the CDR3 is TGTGCCAGCAGCTTAGCAGTAAGCCTCTACAATGAGCAGTACTTC. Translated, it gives CASSLAVSLYNEQYF.

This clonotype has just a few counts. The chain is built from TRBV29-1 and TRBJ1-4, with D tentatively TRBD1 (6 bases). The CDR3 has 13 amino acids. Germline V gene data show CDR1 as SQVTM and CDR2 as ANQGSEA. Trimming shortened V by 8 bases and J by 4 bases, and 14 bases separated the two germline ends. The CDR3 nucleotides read TGCAGCTACCGAGGGGGGAGTAATGAAAAACTGTTTTTT. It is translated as CSYRGGSNEKLFF.

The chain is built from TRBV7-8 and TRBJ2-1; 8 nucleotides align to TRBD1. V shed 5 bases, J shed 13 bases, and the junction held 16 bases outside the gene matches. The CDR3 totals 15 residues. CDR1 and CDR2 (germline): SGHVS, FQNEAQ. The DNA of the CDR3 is TGTGCCAGCAGCCGAGGAAGGACAGGGCAAGAGACTCAGTTCTTC. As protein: CASSRGRTGQETQFF. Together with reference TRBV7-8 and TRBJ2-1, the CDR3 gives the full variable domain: GAGVSQSPRYKVAKRGQDVALRCDPISGHVSLFWYQQALGQGPEFLTYFQNEAQLDKSGLPSDRFFAERPEGSVSTLKIQRTQQEDSAVYLCASSRGRTGQETQFFGPGTRLTVL.

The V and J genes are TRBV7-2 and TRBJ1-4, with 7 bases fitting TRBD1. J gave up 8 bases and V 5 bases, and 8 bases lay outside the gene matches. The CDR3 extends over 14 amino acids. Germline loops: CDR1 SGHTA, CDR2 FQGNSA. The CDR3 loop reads CASSAGGLQEKLFF. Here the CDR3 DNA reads TGTGCCAGCAGCGCAGGGGGGCTTCAGGAAAAACTGTTTTTT. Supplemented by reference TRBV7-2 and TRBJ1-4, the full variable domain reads GAGVSQSPSNKVTEKGKDVELRCDPISGHTALYWYRQSLGQGLEFLIYFQGNSAPDKSGLPSDRFSAERTGGSVSTLTIQRTQQEDSAVYLCASSAGGLQEKLFFGSGTQLSVL.

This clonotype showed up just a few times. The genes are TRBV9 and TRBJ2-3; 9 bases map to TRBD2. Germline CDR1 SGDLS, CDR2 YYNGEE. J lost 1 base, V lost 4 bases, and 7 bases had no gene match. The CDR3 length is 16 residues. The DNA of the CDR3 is TGTGCCAGCAGCCGGGCTAGCGGGGACCGCACAGATACGCAGTATTTT. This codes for CASSRASGDRTDTQYF. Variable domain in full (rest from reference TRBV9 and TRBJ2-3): DSGVTQTPKHLITATGQRVTLRCSPRSGDLSVYWYQQSLDQGLQFLIQYYNGEERAKGNILERFSAQQFPDLHSELNLSSLELGDSALYFCASSRASGDRTDTQYFGPGTRLTVL.

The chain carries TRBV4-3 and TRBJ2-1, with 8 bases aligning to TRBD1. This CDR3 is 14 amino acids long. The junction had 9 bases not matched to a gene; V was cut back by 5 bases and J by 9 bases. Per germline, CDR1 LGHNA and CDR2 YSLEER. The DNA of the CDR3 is TGCGCCAGCAGCTATGGGACAGGCGGCGGTGAGCAGTTCTTC. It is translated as CASSYGTGGGEQFF.

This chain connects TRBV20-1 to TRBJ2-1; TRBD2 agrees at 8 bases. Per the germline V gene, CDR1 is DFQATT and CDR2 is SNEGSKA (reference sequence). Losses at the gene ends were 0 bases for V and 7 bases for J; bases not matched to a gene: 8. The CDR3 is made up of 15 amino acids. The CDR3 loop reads CSARDQSGSWNEQFF. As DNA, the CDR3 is TGCAGTGCTAGAGATCAAAGCGGGAGCTGGAATGAGCAGTTCTTC.

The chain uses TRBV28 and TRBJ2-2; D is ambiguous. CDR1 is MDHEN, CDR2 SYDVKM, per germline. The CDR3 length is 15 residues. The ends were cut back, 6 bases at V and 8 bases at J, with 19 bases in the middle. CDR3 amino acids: CASSPAARRGGELFF. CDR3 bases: TGTGCCAGCAGCCCCGCCGCGCGTCGTGGGGGGGAGCTGTTTTTT.

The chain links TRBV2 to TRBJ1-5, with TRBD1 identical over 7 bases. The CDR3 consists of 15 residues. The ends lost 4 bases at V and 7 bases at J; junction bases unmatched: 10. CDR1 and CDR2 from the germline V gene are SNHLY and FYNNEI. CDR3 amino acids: CASSARQGSRQPQHF. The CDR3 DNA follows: TGTGCCAGCAGTGCCCGACAGGGCTCCAGGCAGCCCCAGCATTTT.

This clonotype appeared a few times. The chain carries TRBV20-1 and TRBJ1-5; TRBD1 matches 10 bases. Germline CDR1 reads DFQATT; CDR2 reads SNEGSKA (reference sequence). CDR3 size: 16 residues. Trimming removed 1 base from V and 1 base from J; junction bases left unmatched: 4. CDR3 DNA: TGCAGTGCTAGAGCCGACAGGGGGCGAAGCAATCAGCCCCAGCATTTT. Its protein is CSARADRGRSNQPQHF.

The CDR3 reads CATSRERSGYEQYF. The CDR3 bases are TGTGCCACCAGCAGAGAGCGGTCTGGGTACGAGCAGTACTTC. V gene TRBV15 combines with J gene TRBJ2-7; D remains unclear. Germline CDR1 and CDR2: LNHNV and YYDKDF (reference sequence). The CDR3 spans 14 residues. The germline V and J ends were trimmed by 0 bases and 4 bases, with 10 bases remaining between them.

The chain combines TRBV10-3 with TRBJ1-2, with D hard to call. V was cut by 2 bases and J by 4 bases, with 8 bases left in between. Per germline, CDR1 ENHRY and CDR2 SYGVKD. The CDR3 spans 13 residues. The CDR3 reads CAISEDRGYGYTF. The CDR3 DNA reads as TGTGCCATCAGTGAGGACCGCGGCTATGGCTACACCTTC.

DNA for the CDR3: TGTGCCAGCAGCCCGGCAGGGGCCGCCAAAAACATTCAGTACTTC. Protein: CASSPAGAAKNIQYF. This chain connects TRBV11-2 to TRBJ2-5; D is perhaps TRBD1 (6 bases). The J call is uncertain, as TRBJ2-4 better fits the DNA end. The CDR3 contains 15 residues. CDR1 and CDR2 (germline): SGHAT, FQNNGV.